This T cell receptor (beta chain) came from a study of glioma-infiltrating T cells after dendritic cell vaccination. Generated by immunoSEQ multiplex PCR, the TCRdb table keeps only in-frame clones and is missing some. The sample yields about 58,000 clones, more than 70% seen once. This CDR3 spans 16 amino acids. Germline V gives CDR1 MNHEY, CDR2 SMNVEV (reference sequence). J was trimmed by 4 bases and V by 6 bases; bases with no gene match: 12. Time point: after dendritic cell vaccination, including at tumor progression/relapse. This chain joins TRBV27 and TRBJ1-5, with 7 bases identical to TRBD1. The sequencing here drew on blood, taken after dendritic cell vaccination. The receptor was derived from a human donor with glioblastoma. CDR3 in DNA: TGTGCCAGCAGCCCCGTTCAGGGGGTTCGAAATCAGCCCCAGCATTTT. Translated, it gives CASSPVQGVRNQPQHF.